This T cell receptor beta chain was profiled in a study of blood T cell repertoires in COVID-19. Overall study: T cells, B-cell-depleted T cells, or PBMCs supplied cDNA or gDNA.

The CDR3 runs 15 residues. The V gene end was trimmed by 6 bases and the J gene end by 6 bases; junction bases not matched to a gene: 11. Germline V gene lookup returns CDR1 MDHEN and CDR2 SYDVKM. Repertoires were generated with immunoSEQ multiplex PCR, while TCRdb's copy carries only in-frame clones and drops some. Altogether around 200,000 clones are present, 87% being singletons, with the ten largest covering 9% to 12%. The cohort comprised adults aged roughly 18 to 95 years residing in 20 to 30 US areas. Cohorts were based on clinical histories the participants reported. This TCR was sampled from a man aged 18 to 29 with acute COVID-19. The chain is built from TRBV28 and TRBJ1-2, with 9 bases aligning to TRBD1. The sample was PBMCs or T cells enriched from blood (not recorded which). CDR3 coding DNA: TGTGCCAGCAGAACAGGACAGGGGAAAGTTGATGGCTACACCTTC. Translating gives CASRTGQGKVDGYTF.